This T cell receptor (beta chain) emerged from a study of blood T cell repertoires in COVID-19. Study details: From the United States, Italy and Spain came samples of acute and convalescent COVID-19. T cells, B-cell-depleted T cells, or PBMCs supplied cDNA or gDNA.

Methods used by the authors: From reference gene primer amplification, estimates of nucleated cell counts were derived. Produced via immunoSEQ multiplex PCR; TCRdb's table is partial and in-frame only. V and J calls and clone size follow that table, whereas D and trimming were derived from the DNA. This table holds fewer than 300,000 clones, 85% to 90% found once. Deletions cut 3 bases from V and 8 bases from J, with 8 bases between. CDR3 size: 12 residues. Germline CDR1 ENHRY, CDR2 SYGVKD. This TCR was sampled from a human donor in a cohort sampled during active COVID-19. Sequencing used peripheral blood. The rearrangement uses TRBV10-3 and TRBJ2-1; no clear D gene. The CDR3 DNA follows: TGTGCCATCAGTGATTTAGTGGATGAGCAGTTCTTC. This encodes CAISDLVDEQFF.